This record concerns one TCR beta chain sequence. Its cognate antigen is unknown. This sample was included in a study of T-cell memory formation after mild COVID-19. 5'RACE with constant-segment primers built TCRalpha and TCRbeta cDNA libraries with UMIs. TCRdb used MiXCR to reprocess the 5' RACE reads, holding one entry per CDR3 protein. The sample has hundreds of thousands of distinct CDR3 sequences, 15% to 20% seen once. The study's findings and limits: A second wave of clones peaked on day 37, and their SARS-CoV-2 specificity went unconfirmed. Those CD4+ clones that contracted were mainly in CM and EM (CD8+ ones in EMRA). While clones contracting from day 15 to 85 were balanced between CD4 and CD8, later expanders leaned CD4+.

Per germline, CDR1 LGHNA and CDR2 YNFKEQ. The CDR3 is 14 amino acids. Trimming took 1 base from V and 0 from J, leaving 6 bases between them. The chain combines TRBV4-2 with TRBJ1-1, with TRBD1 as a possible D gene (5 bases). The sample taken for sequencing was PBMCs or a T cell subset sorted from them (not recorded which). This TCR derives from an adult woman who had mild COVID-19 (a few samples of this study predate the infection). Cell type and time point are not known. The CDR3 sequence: CASSQGDLNTEAFF. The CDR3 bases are TGTGCCAGCAGCCAAGGGGACTTGAACACTGAAGCTTTCTTT.